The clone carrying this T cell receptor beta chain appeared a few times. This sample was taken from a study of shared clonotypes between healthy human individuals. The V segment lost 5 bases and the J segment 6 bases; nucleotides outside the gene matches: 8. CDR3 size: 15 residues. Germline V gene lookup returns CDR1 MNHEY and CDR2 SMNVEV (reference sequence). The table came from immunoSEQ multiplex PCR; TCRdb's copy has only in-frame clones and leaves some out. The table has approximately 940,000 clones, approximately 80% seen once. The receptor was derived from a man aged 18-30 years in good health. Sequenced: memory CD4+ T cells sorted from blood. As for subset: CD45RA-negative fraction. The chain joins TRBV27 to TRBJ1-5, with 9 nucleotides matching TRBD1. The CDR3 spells CASSDGTGTVQPQHF. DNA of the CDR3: TGTGCCAGCAGTGACGGGACAGGGACTGTTCAGCCCCAGCATTTT.